This TCR beta chain was observed in a study of blood T cell repertoires in COVID-19. Looking at the study overall: The United States, Italy and Spain supplied acute and convalescent COVID-19 samples.

Germline trimming cut 3 bases from V and 4 bases from J; bases unmatched to any gene: 6. The length of the CDR3 is 15 residues. Germline-derived CDR1 and CDR2 are LNHNV and YYDKDF (reference sequence). Clones were sequenced by immunoSEQ multiplex PCR, and TCRdb holds only the in-frame ones, with some missing. Among approximately 250,000 clones, about 87% were seen once, and the ten largest hold 8.6%. Material: peripheral blood. This sequence was found in a human donor in a cohort sampled during active COVID-19. The genes are TRBV15 and TRBJ1-1; TRBD1 aligns across 9 bases. The CDR3 here is CATSSRTGVGTEAFF. CDR3 DNA sequence: TGTGCCACCAGCAGTCGGACAGGGGTGGGCACTGAAGCTTTCTTT.